The 9 T cell receptor beta chains given below trace back to one sample, sequenced in a study of blood T cell repertoires in COVID-19 (dated by TCRdb to the early 2020s). The library was built by means of the immunoSEQ multiplex PCR assay. TCRdb took over this immuneACCESS table, retaining in-frame rearrangements with V and J assigned. Such tables are incomplete; in checked studies, under half of the missing clones stem from an unresolved V gene, and the remainder is unexplained. In this sample the table shows approximately 150,000 clones, approximately 88% of which occur a single time. Clones ranked in the top ten supply approximately 1.5% of the sample. Source material: peripheral blood. These receptors all come from a woman between 45 and 60 years old with acute or convalescent COVID-19.

The chain combines TRBV9 with TRBJ2-2; 7 bases align to TRBD1. Germline CDR1 and CDR2: SGDLS and YYNGEE. CDR3 size: 15 residues. V was pared by 3 bases and J by 4 bases, with 6 bases of the junction left unmatched. CDR3 in DNA: TGTGCCAGCAGCGGGCAGGGGGTTGTCACCGGGGAGCTGTTTTTT. It specifies CASSGQGVVTGELFF.

The chain links TRBV3-1 (or the pseudogene TRBV3-2) to TRBJ2-1, with 7 bases that match TRBD2. CDR3 length: 17 amino acids. V was pared by 0 bases and J by 6 bases, with 11 bases of the junction left unmatched. Germline CDR1 and CDR2: LGHDT and YNNKEL (reference sequence). The chain's CDR3 is CASSQDMGTIGLNEQFF. CDR3 bases: TGTGCCAGCAGCCAAGATATGGGGACTATCGGCCTCAATGAGCAGTTCTTC.

CDR3 sequence reads: CASGTGGFKGELFF. CDR3 DNA sequence: TGTGCCAGCGGGACAGGGGGCTTTAAGGGGGAGCTGTTTTTT. J is TRBJ2-2 and V is TRBV28; 12 positions match TRBD1. This CDR3 is 14 amino acids long. Germline V gene sequence: CDR1 MDHEN, CDR2 SYDVKM. V dropped 8 bases and J dropped 8; count of bases not matched to a gene: 6.

This clone came up once. The CDR3: CASSLTEVSNQPQHF. As DNA, the CDR3 is TGTGCCAGCAGCTTAACGGAGGTTAGCAATCAGCCCCAGCATTTT. The V and J genes are TRBV7-2 and TRBJ1-5, with D unclear. Germline V gene sequence: CDR1 SGHTA, CDR2 FQGNSA. The CDR3 has 15 residues. The germline V and J ends were trimmed by 2 bases and 0 bases, with 8 bases remaining between them.

The V call is TRBV6-2 or TRBV6-3, the J call TRBJ2-1; D unclear. Germline CDR1 and CDR2: MNHEY and SVGEGT. The CDR3 is 14 residues long. Trimming removed 0 bases at V and 8 bases at J, with 11 bases between. The CDR3 DNA is TGTGCCAGCAGTTACTCGCTATCTCCCCATGAGCAGTTCTTC. Translated, it gives CASSYSLSPHEQFF.

The chain is built from TRBV27 and TRBJ1-1; no clear D. The length of the CDR3 is 13 residues. V lost 7 bases to trimming and J lost 3 bases, with 12 bases between them. Germline CDR1 reads MNHEY; CDR2 reads SMNVEV (reference sequence). The CDR3 sequence is CASTLRRDTEAFF. CDR3 DNA sequence: TGTGCCAGCACCCTTCGGAGAGACACTGAAGCTTTCTTT.

The chain recombines TRBV27 with TRBJ1-4, with 7 positions matching TRBD1. The CDR3 totals 14 residues. Trimming cost V 8 bases and J 5 bases; bases outside gene matches: 8. Germline CDR1 is MNHEY and CDR2 is SMNVEV (reference sequence). The CDR3 reads CASSDRAGNEKLFF. Here the CDR3 DNA reads TGTGCCAGCTCAGACAGGGCGGGGAATGAAAAACTGTTTTTT.

The V call is TRBV28, the J call TRBJ1-4; D is possibly TRBD1 (5 bases). Germline V CDR1 and CDR2: MDHEN, SYDVKM. V lost 6 bases to trimming and J lost 7 bases, with 21 bases between them. The CDR3 length is 16 residues. The CDR3 nucleotides read TGTGCCAGCAGCTCGGGGGGGGTCCAGGCCGGTGAAAAACTGTTTTTT. It is translated as CASSSGGVQAGEKLFF. The full variable domain, with the rest looked up from reference TRBV28 and TRBJ1-4, is DVKVTQSSRYLVKRTGEKVFLECVQDMDHENMFWYRQDPGLGLRLIYFSYDVKMKEKGDIPEGYSVSREKKERFSLILESASTNQTSMYLCASSSGGVQAGEKLFFGSGTQLSVL.

V and J are TRBV5-1 and TRBJ1-3; 9 bases are a match to TRBD1. Germline V gene lookup returns CDR1 SGHRS and CDR2 YFSETQ. The V gene end was trimmed by 4 bases and the J gene end by 4 bases; junction bases not matched to a gene: 6. The CDR3 sequence is 15 residues long. The CDR3 DNA follows: TGCGCCAGCAGCCAACGGACAGGGGCGGGAAACACCATATATTTT. Protein sequence: CASSQRTGAGNTIYF.